One and the same sample provided the 11 T cell receptor beta chains below, sequenced in a study of identifying expanded T cells in peripheral blood. Assay: immunoSEQ multiplex PCR; the TCRdb copy retains only in-frame clones and omits some. The sample consists of some 78,000 clones, 84% of them appearing once. The sequenced sample was blood. The receptors here all came from a person aged 18 to 75 in good health.

The J gene is TRBJ2-7, the V gene TRBV20-1; unclear D gene. V was pared by 4 bases and J by 7 bases, with 11 bases between. Germline-derived CDR1 and CDR2 are DFQATT and SNEGSKA (reference sequence). The CDR3 runs 11 residues. CDR3 in amino acids: CSATYLVEQYF. CDR3 nucleotide sequence: TGCAGTGCTACCTACCTCGTGGAGCAGTACTTC.

The count of this clone is one. The chain links TRBV4-2 to TRBJ1-3, with D perhaps matching TRBD1 (6 bases). Germline CDR1 LGHNA, CDR2 YNFKEQ. V was clipped by 3 bases and J by 0 bases, with 15 bases between them. The CDR3 has 17 residues. The CDR3 sequence is CASSHATGPNSGNTIYF. In DNA form, the CDR3 reads TGTGCCAGCAGCCACGCCACAGGGCCCAACTCTGGAAACACCATATATTTT.

V and J are TRBV5-1 and TRBJ2-1, with 8 bases identical to TRBD1. Germline V lookup: CDR1 SGHRS, CDR2 YFSETQ. CDR3 size: 16 residues. After removal of 0 bases from V and 3 bases from J, the junction contained 5 bases not matched to a gene. The CDR3 loop is CASSLGWDRNYNEQFF. CDR3 sequence (DNA): TGCGCCAGCAGCTTGGGGTGGGACAGGAACTACAATGAGCAGTTCTTC.

The chain is built from TRBV13 and TRBJ2-1; D is possibly TRBD2 (6 bases). The V end lost 6 bases, the J end lost 9 bases, and 15 bases lay between the germline ends. Germline V gene data show CDR1 as PRHDT and CDR2 as FYEKMQ (reference sequence). The CDR3 has 13 amino acids. The CDR3 sequence: CASRRLETGEQFF. The CDR3 DNA reads TGTGCCAGCAGACGACTAGAGACCGGTGAGCAGTTCTTC.

The chain joins TRBV5-6 to TRBJ1-3; no firm D call. Germline V CDR1 and CDR2: SGHDT, YYEEEE. This CDR3 contains 16 residues. The V end was cut by 6 bases, the J end by 0 bases, with 16 bases between. The CDR3 reads CASIKYGPISGNTIYF. The CDR3 nucleotides read TGTGCCAGCATTAAGTATGGACCCATCTCTGGAAACACCATATATTTT.

V is TRBV7-2 and J is TRBJ2-7; D not certain. This CDR3 has 14 residues. Germline V gives CDR1 SGHTA, CDR2 FQGNSA. Deletions cut 5 bases from V and 2 bases from J, with 13 bases between. Written as DNA, the CDR3 is TGTGCCAGCAGCCCGCGTCAAACAACCTACGAGCAGTACTTC. As protein: CASSPRQTTYEQYF.

This clone occurred once. The genes are TRBV6-6 and TRBJ2-7, with a possible D match to TRBD2 (6 bases). In germline, CDR1 is MNHNY, CDR2 SVGAGI (reference sequence). This CDR3 region has 15 residues. Trimming left V 4 bases short and J 1 base short, with 14 bases between. Here the CDR3 reads CASSSRDSRSYEQYF. CDR3 nucleotide sequence: TGTGCCAGCAGTTCCCGGGACTCCCGTTCCTACGAGCAGTACTTC.

This rearrangement joins TRBV29-1 to TRBJ2-2; no definite D call. CDR3 length equals 14 residues. V was cut by 4 bases and J by 1 base, with 10 bases left in between. Germline lookup yields CDR1 SQVTM and CDR2 ANQGSEA. The CDR3 loop is CSVGQSGNTGELFF. CDR3 sequence (DNA): TGCAGCGTTGGACAATCCGGGAACACCGGGGAGCTGTTTTTT.

This chain joins TRBV27 and TRBJ2-7; 7 bases are shared with TRBD1. Germline CDR1 is MNHEY and CDR2 is SMNVEV (reference sequence). The V segment lost 8 bases and the J segment 7 bases; nucleotides outside the gene matches: 17. This CDR3 is 15 amino acids long. DNA of the CDR3: TGTGCCAGCCGTCCCCGACAGGGACAAGGGCGTGAGCAGTACTTC. Translating gives CASRPRQGQGREQYF.

V gene TRBV28 combines with J gene TRBJ1-5, with 7 bases fitting TRBD1. The CDR3 has 15 residues. The V and J ends lost 2 bases and 1 base, in that order; junction bases with no gene match: 2. The germline V gene has CDR1 MDHEN and CDR2 SYDVKM. CDR3 sequence (DNA): TGTGCCAGCAGTTTACCCAGGGGGAGCAATCAGCCCCAGCATTTT. Encoded protein: CASSLPRGSNQPQHF. Using reference TRBV28 and TRBJ1-5 for the parts outside the CDR3, the full variable domain is DVKVTQSSRYLVKRTGEKVFLECVQDMDHENMFWYRQDPGLGLRLIYFSYDVKMKEKGDIPEGYSVSREKKERFSLILESASTNQTSMYLCASSLPRGSNQPQHFGDGTRLSIL.

The rearrangement joins TRBV19 to TRBJ2-7; unclear D gene. Trimming removed 4 bases from V and 1 base from J, with 8 bases in between. There are 13 residues in the CDR3. Germline V lookup: CDR1 LNHDA, CDR2 SQIVND (reference sequence). CDR3 in amino acids: CASSTTSSYEQYF. CDR3 nucleotides: TGTGCCAGTAGTACGACTTCGTCCTACGAGCAGTACTTC.